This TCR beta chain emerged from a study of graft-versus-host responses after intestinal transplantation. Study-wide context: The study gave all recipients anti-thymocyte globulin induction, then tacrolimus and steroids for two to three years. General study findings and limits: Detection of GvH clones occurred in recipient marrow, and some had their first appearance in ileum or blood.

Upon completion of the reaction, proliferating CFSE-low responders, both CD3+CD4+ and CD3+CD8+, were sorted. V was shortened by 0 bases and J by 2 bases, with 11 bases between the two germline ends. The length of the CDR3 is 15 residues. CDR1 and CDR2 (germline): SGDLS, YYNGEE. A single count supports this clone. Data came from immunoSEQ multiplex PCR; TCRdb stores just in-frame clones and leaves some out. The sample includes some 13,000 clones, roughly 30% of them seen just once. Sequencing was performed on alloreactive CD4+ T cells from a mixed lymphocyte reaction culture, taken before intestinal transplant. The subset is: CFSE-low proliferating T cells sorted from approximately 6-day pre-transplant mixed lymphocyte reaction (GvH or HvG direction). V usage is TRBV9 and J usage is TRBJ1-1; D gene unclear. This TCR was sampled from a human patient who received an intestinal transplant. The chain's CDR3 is CASSVGPLFNTEAFF. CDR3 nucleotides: TGTGCCAGCAGCGTAGGCCCACTTTTTAACACTGAAGCTTTCTTT.